This T cell receptor beta chain was observed in a study of blood T cell repertoires in COVID-19. Turning to the study itself: Both acute and convalescent COVID-19 samples were obtained from the United States, Italy and Spain.

The J segment lost 6 bases and the V segment lost 7 bases, leaving 2 bases of the junction unmatched. Germline loops: CDR1 SGHRS, CDR2 YFSETQ. This CDR3 has 12 amino acids. Authors' processing steps: It was from reference gene primer amplification that nucleated cell counts were estimated. Profiled with immunoSEQ multiplex PCR; TCRdb holds only in-frame clones, not every one. Clone size and the V and J calls come from that table; the DNA yielded D and trimming. This table holds approximately 240,000 clones, approximately 79% found once. This chain joins TRBV5-1 and TRBJ2-2; 8 bases are a match to TRBD1. The sample consisted of peripheral blood. The receptor was isolated from an elderly woman with active or convalescent COVID-19. CDR3 nucleotides: TGCGCCAGCCGGACAGGGTCCGGGGAGCTGTTTTTT. Residues: CASRTGSGELFF.